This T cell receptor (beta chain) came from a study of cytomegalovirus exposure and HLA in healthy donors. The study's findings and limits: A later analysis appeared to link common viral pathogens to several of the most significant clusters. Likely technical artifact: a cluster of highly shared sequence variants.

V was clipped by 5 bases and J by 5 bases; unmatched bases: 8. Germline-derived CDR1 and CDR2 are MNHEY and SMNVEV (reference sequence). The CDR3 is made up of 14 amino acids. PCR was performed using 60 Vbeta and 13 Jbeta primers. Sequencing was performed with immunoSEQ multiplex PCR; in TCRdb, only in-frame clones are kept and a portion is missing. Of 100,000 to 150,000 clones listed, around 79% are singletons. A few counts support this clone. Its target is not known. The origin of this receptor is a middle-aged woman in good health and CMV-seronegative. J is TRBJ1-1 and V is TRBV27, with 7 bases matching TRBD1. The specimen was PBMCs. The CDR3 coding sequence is TGTGCCAGCAGTCCCGGCAGGGGGAGGACTGAAGCTTTCTTT. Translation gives CASSPGRGRTEAFF.